Each of the 28 T cell receptor beta chains below was sequenced from the same sample in a study of CXCR3-negative and CXCR3-positive naive CD8 T cells. Overall study results and limits: Relative to CXCR3-negative naive cells, CXCR3-positive naive cells had more hydrophobic TRB CDR3s.

UMI-tagged TRB cDNA libraries were built via 5' RACE. TCRdb reprocessed the 5' RACE reads and keeps a single row for each CDR3 protein, giving no DNA. The specimen's table records some 120,000 distinct CDR3 sequences. No antigens are known for them. Material for sequencing was naive CXCR3+ CD8+ T cells from blood. Subset defined: CD45RO-CCR7+CD27+CD95- naive CD8+ T cells expressing CXCR3 (TNR3+). The receptor set was obtained from a human donor in good health. Some clones in this sample may be carry-over from other donors' samples.

V and J are TRBV7-9 and TRBJ2-5. The CDR3 has 14 residues. Germline V CDR1 and CDR2: SEHNR, FQNEAQ (reference sequence). The CDR3 is CASSLGEDAETQYF.

The J gene is TRBJ2-3, the V gene TRBV10-3; absent DNA, TCRdb's TRBD2 call cannot be checked. The CDR3 is 16 amino acids. Per germline, CDR1 ENHRY and CDR2 SYGVKD. CDR3 sequence: CAISDPISSGPDTQYF.

The gene calls are TRBV9 and TRBJ2-3; TCRdb reports TRBD1, a call that lacks DNA to check it against. The CDR3 totals 14 residues. Germline CDR1 reads SGDLS; CDR2 reads YYNGEE. CDR3 amino acids: CASSVSSGGDTQYF.

The chain uses TRBV4-3 and TRBJ2-7; the D call of TRBD2 rests on TCRdb alone, since no DNA is present to check it. Germline V lookup: CDR1 LGHNA, CDR2 YSLEER. The CDR3 runs 15 residues. The CDR3 loop reads CASSQGTPFSYEQYF.

The chain carries TRBV28 and TRBJ1-1. Germline values: CDR1 MDHEN, CDR2 SYDVKM. This CDR3 is built from 14 residues. CDR3 loop: CASSLGREVTEAFF. The full variable domain, rest sourced from reference TRBV28 and TRBJ1-1, is DVKVTQSSRYLVKRTGEKVFLECVQDMDHENMFWYRQDPGLGLRLIYFSYDVKMKEKGDIPEGYSVSREKKERFSLILESASTNQTSMYLCASSLGREVTEAFFGQGTRLTVV.

V is TRBV7-9 and J is TRBJ2-7; TCRdb returns TRBD2, unconfirmable since there is no DNA. Germline CDR1 SEHNR, CDR2 FQNEAQ (reference sequence). This CDR3 spans 16 amino acids. The CDR3 protein is CASSRGNGKLAYEQYF.

CDR3 residues: CASSLARWDTQYF. This chain joins TRBV7-9 and TRBJ2-3. Per the germline V gene, CDR1 is SEHNR and CDR2 is FQNEAQ (reference sequence). This CDR3 has 13 amino acids.

The rearrangement uses TRBV7-9 and TRBJ2-1; the TCRdb call, TRBD1, lacks DNA for checking. CDR3 length: 15 amino acids. Germline V gives CDR1 SEHNR, CDR2 FQNEAQ (reference sequence). Here the CDR3 reads CASSLAPGLGYEQFF.

The CDR3 here is CASRTGTSGGLDTQYF. The chain employs TRBV28 and TRBJ2-3; TCRdb outputs TRBD2, but without DNA this stays unchecked. Germline values: CDR1 MDHEN, CDR2 SYDVKM. CDR3 length equals 16 residues.

Here the CDR3 reads CASSSTWTALPYEQYF. The V and J genes are TRBV7-9 and TRBJ2-7. CDR1 is SEHNR and CDR2 is FQNEAQ in the germline V gene (reference sequence). The CDR3 covers 16 residues.

The chain couples TRBV5-5 to TRBJ2-2; the TCRdb D gene call, TRBD1, has no DNA to confirm it. This CDR3 comprises 14 residues. The germline V gene encodes CDR1 SGHKS and CDR2 YYEKEE (reference sequence). CDR3 sequence reads: CASSLGQGAGELFF.

This chain connects TRBV10-2 to TRBJ1-5. This CDR3 comprises 15 residues. The germline V gene encodes CDR1 WSHSY and CDR2 SAAADI. The CDR3 sequence is CASRESTLGNQPQHF.

The chain links TRBV7-9 to TRBJ1-2; TCRdb's D gene call, TRBD1, goes unchecked for lack of DNA. Germline V gene lookup returns CDR1 SEHNR and CDR2 FQNEAQ (reference sequence). The CDR3 is made up of 14 amino acids. CDR3 residues: CASSFLQGNYGYTF. The whole variable domain, remainder taken from reference TRBV7-9 and TRBJ1-2, is DTGVSQNPRHKITKRGQNVTFRCDPISEHNRLYWYRQTLGQGPEFLTYFQNEAQLEKSRLLSDRFSAERPKGSFSTLEIQRTEQGDSAMYLCASSFLQGNYGYTFGSGTRLTVV.

This chain connects TRBV21-1 to TRBJ2-7; without DNA, the TCRdb call of TRBD1 cannot be checked. TRBV21-1 is a pseudogene segment. The CDR3 totals 16 residues. The chain's CDR3 is CASSPRGGTGGFEQYF.

The V call is TRBV29-1, the J call TRBJ1-5; as DNA is missing, the TRBD1 call by TCRdb cannot be tested. This CDR3 contains 13 residues. Per germline, CDR1 SQVTM and CDR2 ANQGSEA. The CDR3 reads CSVAGGGDQPQHF.

The V call is TRBV13, the J call TRBJ2-4; TCRdb designates TRBD2, a call that cannot be tested without DNA. Germline V gene sequence: CDR1 PRHDT, CDR2 FYEKMQ (reference sequence). The CDR3 sequence is 18 residues long. CDR3 in amino acids: CASSSPASGGTSGNIQYF.

J is TRBJ2-7 and V is TRBV9. CDR1 is SGDLS and CDR2 is YYNGEE in the germline V gene. The CDR3 totals 15 residues. CDR3 amino acids: CASSGGGRDPYEQYF.

The chain links TRBV5-5 to TRBJ2-7; TCRdb's D gene call, TRBD1, goes unchecked for lack of DNA. CDR3 size: 12 residues. Per germline, CDR1 SGHKS and CDR2 YYEKEE (reference sequence). CDR3: CASSFLGDEQYF.

The chain uses TRBV28 and TRBJ2-7; no DNA is available, so the TRBD1 call from TCRdb remains unchecked. The CDR3 contains 15 residues. From germline, CDR1 is MDHEN and CDR2 SYDVKM. CDR3 loop: CASSLSLRTEYEQYF.

This chain links TRBV5-1 with TRBJ2-1; TCRdb's D gene call, TRBD1, goes unchecked for lack of DNA. Germline V gene data show CDR1 as SGHRS and CDR2 as YFSETQ. The CDR3 is 14 amino acids. CDR3 region: CASSAYSGSNEQFF.

The chain is built from TRBV11-2 and TRBJ2-2; TCRdb's D call of TRBD1 is untestable without DNA. Per the germline V gene, CDR1 is SGHAT and CDR2 is FQNNGV. There are 12 residues in the CDR3. CDR3 protein: CASIEGAGELFF.

The chain has TRBV28 and TRBJ1-2; TCRdb designates TRBD1, a call that cannot be tested without DNA. The germline CDR1 and CDR2 sequences are MDHEN and SYDVKM. The CDR3 extends over 14 amino acids. CDR3 residues: CASSFQGAFYGYTF.

The gene calls are TRBV5-1 and TRBJ2-3; the D call of TRBD1 rests on TCRdb alone, since no DNA is present to check it. The CDR3 sequence is 15 residues long. Germline V gene data show CDR1 as SGHRS and CDR2 as YFSETQ. CDR3 loop: CASSLLGGWTDTQYF.

The chain is built from TRBV7-9 and TRBJ1-1; the TCRdb D gene call, TRBD1, has no DNA to confirm it. This CDR3 spans 14 amino acids. Germline V CDR1 and CDR2: SEHNR, FQNEAQ (reference sequence). This chain's CDR3 is CASSSPGQGSEAFF.

The chain is built from TRBV13 and TRBJ2-2. The CDR3 has 14 amino acids. Germline values: CDR1 PRHDT, CDR2 FYEKMQ (reference sequence). The CDR3 sequence is CASTELSNTGELFF. The full variable domain, completed using reference TRBV13 and TRBJ2-2, is AAGVIQSPRHLIKEKRETATLKCYPIPRHDTVYWYQQGPGQDPQFLISFYEKMQSDKGSIPDRFSAQQFSDYHSELNMSSLELGDSALYFCASTELSNTGELFFGEGSRLTVL.

The chain is built from TRBV21-1 and TRBJ2-7. TRBV21-1 constitutes a pseudogene. The CDR3 has 11 residues. The CDR3 protein is CASSKVHEQYF.

J is TRBJ2-7 and V is TRBV7-2; the TCRdb D gene call, TRBD2, has no DNA to confirm it. The CDR3 totals 15 residues. Germline CDR1 and CDR2: SGHTA and FQGNSA. CDR3 sequence: CASSLARGSGYEQYF.

This rearrangement joins TRBV6-5 to TRBJ2-1; TCRdb returns TRBD1, unconfirmable since there is no DNA. CDR1 MNHEY and CDR2 SVGAGI come from the germline V gene. The CDR3 extends over 16 amino acids. Here the CDR3 reads CASSYSGASSYNEQFF.